The 30 T cell receptor beta chains below all came from one sample that was sequenced in a study of blood T cell repertoires in COVID-19. Repertoires were generated with immunoSEQ multiplex PCR, while TCRdb's copy carries only in-frame clones and drops some. This repertoire shows under 200,000 clones, roughly 87% found once; its top ten account for around 6.5%. Source material: PBMCs or T cells enriched from blood (not recorded which). These TCRs come from a woman aged 50 to 60 who had recovered from COVID-19.

This clone has just a few counts. The V gene is TRBV3-1 (or the pseudogene TRBV3-2), the J gene TRBJ1-1; D remains unclear. The germline V gene has CDR1 LGHDT and CDR2 YNNKEL (reference sequence). The CDR3 consists of 15 residues. V lost 1 base and J 5 bases, leaving 14 bases between the germline ends. CDR3 nucleotide sequence: TGTGCCAGCAGCCAAGTCGGGGTCTTAAAAACTGAAGCTTTCTTT. Amino acids: CASSQVGVLKTEAFF.

This sequence joins TRBV6-1 and TRBJ1-1, with 7 positions matching TRBD1. V shed 10 bases, J shed 1 base, and the junction held 6 bases outside the gene matches. The CDR3 runs 13 residues. Germline CDR1 MNHNS, CDR2 SASEGT. CDR3 in amino acids: CAIQTGTNTEAFF. For the CDR3, the DNA is TGTGCCATACAGACAGGGACGAACACTGAAGCTTTCTTT.

The rearrangement uses TRBV2 and TRBJ2-5; 7 bases are shared with TRBD1. From germline, CDR1 is SNHLY and CDR2 FYNNEI. After removal of 6 bases from V and 4 bases from J, the junction contained 5 bases not matched to a gene. The CDR3 contains 13 residues. The CDR3: CASRGDSSETQYF. The CDR3 bases are TGTGCCAGCAGAGGGGACAGTTCAGAGACCCAGTACTTC.

The chain employs TRBV7-9 and TRBJ1-1; 10 bases match TRBD1. CDR1 SEHNR and CDR2 FQNEAQ come from the germline V gene (reference sequence). This CDR3 contains 14 residues. After removal of 7 bases from V and 2 bases from J, the junction contained 4 bases not matched to a gene. The CDR3 loop reads CASTRTGGNTEAFF. The CDR3 bases are TGTGCCAGCACCCGGACAGGGGGAAACACTGAAGCTTTCTTT.

The genes are TRBV5-1 and TRBJ1-1, with D maybe TRBD1 (5 bases). The germline V and J ends were trimmed by 4 bases and 1 base, with 14 bases remaining between them. CDR1 and CDR2 (germline): SGHRS, YFSETQ. The CDR3 totals 15 residues. The CDR3: CASSPSTVRNTEAFF. The DNA of the CDR3 is TGCGCCAGCAGCCCATCGACAGTGAGGAACACTGAAGCTTTCTTT.

V is TRBV10-3 and J is TRBJ1-1; 7 nucleotides line up with TRBD1. The V gene end was trimmed by 8 bases and the J gene end by 4 bases; junction bases not matched to a gene: 7. CDR1 is ENHRY and CDR2 is SYGVKD in the germline V gene. This CDR3 has 13 residues. CDR3 sequence reads: CAIRQGYSTEAFF. In DNA form, the CDR3 reads TGTGCCATCCGACAGGGTTATAGCACTGAAGCTTTCTTT.

The CDR3 bases are TGTGCCAGCAGCTTATTGGGCGGGAAACACACTGAAGCTTTCTTT. It encodes CASSLLGGKHTEAFF. V usage is TRBV7-9 and J usage is TRBJ1-1; D remains ambiguous. Germline values: CDR1 SEHNR, CDR2 FQNEAQ (reference sequence). The V and J ends lost 2 bases and 3 bases respectively, with 13 bases between them. The CDR3 totals 15 residues.

J is TRBJ1-6 and V is TRBV7-9; D is possibly TRBD1 (6 bases). The V end was cut by 1 base, the J end by 5 bases, with 15 bases between. The germline gives CDR1 SEHNR, CDR2 FQNEAQ (reference sequence). This CDR3 contains 17 residues. CDR3 sequence (DNA): TGTGCCAGCAGCTTAGATACAGGGAAGGCCCATAATTCACCCCTCCACTTT. Protein sequence: CASSLDTGKAHNSPLHF. Full variable domain (remainder filled in from reference TRBV7-9 and TRBJ1-6): DTGVSQNPRHKITKRGQNVTFRCDPISEHNRLYWYRQTLGQGPEFLTYFQNEAQLEKSRLLSDRFSAERPKGSFSTLEIQRTEQGDSAMYLCASSLDTGKAHNSPLHFGNGTRLTVT.

The chain has TRBV28 and TRBJ1-2; maybe TRBD1 (6 bases). CDR3 length: 14 residues. The V and J ends lost 7 bases and 4 bases respectively, with 16 bases between them. Germline V gene sequence: CDR1 MDHEN, CDR2 SYDVKM. CDR3 region: CASTLEGGLYGYTF. The DNA of the CDR3 is TGTGCCAGCACCCTTGAGGGGGGGCTCTATGGCTACACCTTC.

This chain links TRBV29-1 with TRBJ1-1; D unclear. V was shortened by 4 bases and J by 2 bases, with 8 bases between the two germline ends. Germline lookup yields CDR1 SQVTM and CDR2 ANQGSEA. CDR3 length: 12 residues. The CDR3 loop is CSVADINTEAFF. The CDR3, as DNA: TGCAGCGTTGCAGATATTAACACTGAAGCTTTCTTT.

The sample holds one count of this clone. V usage is TRBV7-9 and J usage is TRBJ2-3, with a tentative D call TRBD2 (7 bases). The V gene's germline CDR1 is SEHNR and CDR2 FQNEAQ (reference sequence). Trimming shortened V by 5 bases and J by 4 bases, and 19 bases separated the two germline ends. The CDR3 is 16 amino acids. The CDR3, as DNA: TGTGCCAGCAGCCCTGGGGGGGCGCGAGTCCCAGATACGCAGTATTTT. Translating it yields CASSPGGARVPDTQYF.

V usage is TRBV5-4 and J usage is TRBJ2-7; D uncertain. Germline V gene sequence: CDR1 SGHNT, CDR2 YYREEE (reference sequence). The V gene lost 2 bases and the J gene lost 2 bases, with 5 bases spanning the gap. This CDR3 has 12 residues. The CDR3 sequence: CASSLQPYEQYF. In nucleotides, the CDR3 is TGTGCCAGCAGCTTACAGCCCTACGAGCAGTACTTC.

The chain has TRBV13 and TRBJ2-5; tentatively, D is TRBD1 (5 bases). The germline V and J ends were trimmed by 4 bases and 9 bases, with 9 bases remaining between them. Looked up from germline, CDR1 is PRHDT and CDR2 is FYEKMQ (reference sequence). The CDR3 contains 11 residues. CDR3 in amino acids: CASSSTGPQYF. The CDR3 bases are TGTGCCAGCAGCTCCACAGGCCCCCAGTACTTC.

The J gene is TRBJ1-2, the V gene TRBV28, with 7 nucleotides matching TRBD1. This CDR3 has 16 residues. V lost 3 bases to trimming and J lost 4 bases; unmatched junction nucleotides: 11. CDR1 MDHEN and CDR2 SYDVKM come from the germline V gene. The CDR3 nucleotides read TGTGCCAGCAGTTTCCCGGGACAGACCCTTAGCTATGGCTACACCTTC. Protein: CASSFPGQTLSYGYTF.

The rearrangement uses TRBV28 and TRBJ1-1; a weak D match, TRBD1 (5 bases). The CDR3 has 13 residues. The germline V gene has CDR1 MDHEN and CDR2 SYDVKM. V lost 6 bases, J lost 4 bases, and 12 bases lay in between. The CDR3 reads CASSAGGSTEAFF. CDR3 in DNA: TGTGCCAGCAGCGCGGGGGGTAGCACTGAAGCTTTCTTT.

This chain uses TRBV2 with TRBJ2-2, with 7 nucleotides matching TRBD2. In germline, CDR1 is SNHLY, CDR2 FYNNEI. V lost 10 bases and J lost 7; bases outside the gene matches: 12. CDR3 length: 14 amino acids. CDR3 loop: CANGEGRTGGELFF. In DNA, the CDR3 is TGTGCCAACGGGGAGGGCCGGACGGGCGGGGAGCTGTTTTTT.

The V call is TRBV19, the J call TRBJ2-6; 7 bases line up with TRBD1. After removal of 1 base from V and 2 bases from J, the junction contained 2 bases not matched to a gene. From germline, CDR1 is LNHDA and CDR2 SQIVND (reference sequence). The CDR3 consists of 16 residues. CDR3 DNA sequence: TGTGCCAGTAGTATAGGAGGGGGCACTGGGGCCAACGTCCTGACTTTC. It yields the protein CASSIGGGTGANVLTF.

This sequence joins TRBV30 and TRBJ2-2; no reliable D call. Germline-derived CDR1 and CDR2 are GTSNPN and SVGIG (reference sequence). This CDR3 region has 14 residues. V shed 4 bases and J shed 0 bases, with 9 bases lying between them. The CDR3 DNA reads TGTGCCTGGACGCACTATACGAACACCGGGGAGCTGTTTTTT. Translating gives CAWTHYTNTGELFF.

V gene TRBV7-3 combines with J gene TRBJ2-1, with D possibly being TRBD2 (5 bases). V gave up 5 bases and J gave up 9 bases, with 11 bases separating them. The CDR3 extends over 12 amino acids. Germline lookup yields CDR1 SGHTA and CDR2 FQGTGA. The CDR3 DNA follows: TGTGCCAGCAGCCTCAATCGGGGTGAGCAGTTCTTC. This sequence encodes CASSLNRGEQFF.

The chain uses TRBV30 and TRBJ2-2; no clear D gene. Trimming shortened V by 4 bases and J by 1 base, and 13 bases separated the two germline ends. The CDR3 runs 15 residues. Germline values: CDR1 GTSNPN, CDR2 SVGIG (reference sequence). CDR3 sequence: CAWTVDARNTGELFF. CDR3 nucleotide sequence: TGTGCCTGGACGGTAGATGCGAGGAACACCGGGGAGCTGTTTTTT.

The chain links TRBV7-6 to TRBJ1-2; no clear D gene. V was shortened by 5 bases and J by 8 bases, with 15 bases between the two germline ends. Germline V gene lookup returns CDR1 SGHVS and CDR2 FNYEAQ. The CDR3 contains 13 residues. CDR3 sequence reads: CASSPDLERGYTF. In nucleotides, the CDR3 is TGTGCCAGCAGCCCTGACCTCGAGCGGGGCTACACCTTC.

The gene calls are TRBV7-9 and TRBJ2-2; 9 nucleotides align to TRBD1. CDR3 length: 15 residues. Unmatched junction bases numbered 5, after V lost 5 bases and J lost 4 bases. Germline lookup yields CDR1 SEHNR and CDR2 FQNEAQ (reference sequence). The CDR3 nucleotides read TGTGCCAGCAGCCGGACAGGGGTCTTCACCGGGGAGCTGTTTTTT. This codes for CASSRTGVFTGELFF.

CDR3 region: CASSQALGQGVYEQYF. DNA of the CDR3: TGTGCCAGCAGCCAAGCCTTGGGACAGGGGGTCTACGAGCAGTACTTC. This chain uses TRBV4-2 with TRBJ2-7; 11 bases fit TRBD1. Germline V gene data show CDR1 as LGHNA and CDR2 as YNFKEQ. The CDR3 contains 16 residues. Germline trimming cut 1 base from V and 3 bases from J; bases unmatched to any gene: 5.

The chain uses TRBV2 and TRBJ1-2; 9 nucleotides line up with TRBD1. The CDR3 has 15 residues. The germline CDR1 and CDR2 sequences are SNHLY and FYNNEI. In DNA form, the CDR3 reads TGTGCTACCGCGGGACAGGGACAACCTAACTATGGCTACACCTTC. Translation: CATAGQGQPNYGYTF. The whole variable domain, remainder taken from reference TRBV2 and TRBJ1-2, is EPEVTQTPSHQVTQMGQEVILRCVPISNHLYFYWYRQILGQKVEFLVSFYNNEISEKSEIFDDQFSVERPDGSNFTLKIRSTKLEDSAMYFCATAGQGQPNYGYTFGSGTRLTVV.

This chain uses TRBV30 with TRBJ2-5, with a weak D call TRBD2 (7 bases). The germline V and J ends were trimmed by 0 bases and 5 bases, with 16 bases remaining between them. Germline CDR1 and CDR2: GTSNPN and SVGIG (reference sequence). CDR3 size: 15 residues. The CDR3 loop is CAWSVLGGARETQYF. The CDR3 coding sequence is TGTGCCTGGAGTGTACTGGGGGGGGCTAGGGAGACCCAGTACTTC.

The rearrangement uses TRBV4-3 and TRBJ1-2, with 10 bases that match TRBD1. The length of the CDR3 is 14 residues. Germline loops: CDR1 LGHNA, CDR2 YSLEER. V trimming: 6 bases; J trimming: 8 bases; junction bases outside the gene matches: 9. The CDR3 is CASSPRQGARGYTF. The CDR3 region has the DNA TGCGCCAGCAGTCCTCGACAGGGGGCTAGAGGCTACACCTTC.

The chain joins TRBV7-9 to TRBJ2-6, with TRBD2 as a possible D gene (7 bases). The CDR3 contains 18 residues. V gave up 2 bases and J gave up 5 bases, with 19 bases separating them. Germline CDR1 is SEHNR and CDR2 is FQNEAQ (reference sequence). The CDR3 sequence is CASSLLGRGALRANVLTF. DNA of the CDR3: TGTGCCAGCAGCTTACTCGGACGGGGGGCCCTTCGGGCCAACGTCCTGACTTTC.

V gene TRBV28 combines with J gene TRBJ1-1; D is undetermined. Germline values: CDR1 MDHEN, CDR2 SYDVKM. The V and J ends lost 6 bases and 6 bases respectively, with 14 bases between them. The CDR3 is 13 residues long. CDR3 DNA: TGTGCCAGCAGAAGATGGGAGGAGCCTGAAGCTTTCTTT. Encoded protein: CASRRWEEPEAFF. The variable domain in full, with the rest retrieved from reference TRBV28 and TRBJ1-1, is DVKVTQSSRYLVKRTGEKVFLECVQDMDHENMFWYRQDPGLGLRLIYFSYDVKMKEKGDIPEGYSVSREKKERFSLILESASTNQTSMYLCASRRWEEPEAFFGQGTRLTVV.

This CDR3 is CASSLNTGELFF. For the CDR3, the DNA is TGTGCCAGCAGCCTGAACACCGGGGAGCTGTTTTTT. The V gene is TRBV11-3, the J gene TRBJ2-2; no definite D call. CDR1 and CDR2 (germline): SGHNT, YENEEA. Trimming removed 5 bases at V and 1 base at J, with 2 bases between. The CDR3 contains 12 residues.

The chain uses TRBV6-6 and TRBJ2-7; 14 nucleotides align to TRBD2. With V trimmed by 2 bases and J by 4 bases, 4 bases remained unmatched. Germline CDR1 reads MNHNY; CDR2 reads SVGAGI (reference sequence). The CDR3 totals 16 residues. This CDR3 reads CASSYPGTSGSYEQYF. CDR3 bases: TGTGCCAGCAGTTACCCTGGGACTAGCGGGAGTTACGAGCAGTACTTC.